This T cell receptor (beta chain) was recorded in a study of response to subunit inactivated influenza vaccine. J was trimmed by 6 bases and V by 5 bases; bases with no gene match: 11. The CDR3 length is 16 residues. In TCRdb, the RT-PCR reads were re-called with MiXCR into one record per CDR3 protein. This table has more than 400,000 distinct CDR3 sequences, 9.5% to 12% appearing once. Study-level findings and limits: Each seasonal flu vaccination may recruit only limited new T cells, authors suggested.

Many counts were recorded for this clonotype. Its specificity is not known. The clonotype was recovered from a man aged 45 to 65 who received an inactivated influenza vaccine. The specimen was PBMCs from blood, collected roughly 47 days after vaccination. This sequence joins TRBV12-3 or TRBV12-4 and TRBJ1-5, with TRBD1 matching over 9 bases. The DNA of the CDR3 is TGTGCCAGCAGTCCCGGGACAGGGCGTTCCCCTCAGCCCCAGCATTTT. Translating it yields CASSPGTGRSPQPQHF.